This is a list of T cell receptor beta chains from one sample in a study of T cells of healthy individuals. A single record per CDR3 protein comes from TCRdb applying MiXCR to the 5' RACE reads. Here the sample spans more than 85,000 distinct CDR3 sequences, approximately 15% being singletons. These receptors all stem from a human donor in good health. The CDR3 runs from the conserved cysteine through the conserved F or W. Each record gives: clone size, D gene, J gene, V gene, CDR3 DNA, CDR3 protein. The D gene is left open where the match is weak. Size tells how often a clone was seen (once, few, many) or the class of an expanded clone, and some rows leave it out.

clone_size: -; d_call: -; j_call: TRBJ2-1; v_call: TRBV20-1; cdr3_nt: TGCAGTGCTAGAGACCGGCGCGCGCAGTTCTTC; cdr3_aa: CSARDRRAQFF
clone_size: few; d_call: TRBD1; j_call: TRBJ1-2; v_call: TRBV2; cdr3_nt: TGTGCCCTGACAGGGGGCTGGGGCTACACCTTC; cdr3_aa: CALTGGWGYTF
clone_size: -; d_call: TRBD2; j_call: TRBJ2-7; v_call: TRBV6-5; cdr3_nt: TGTGCCAGCAGTTACTCGAGGGTTAGCGGGGCAACCTACGAGCAGTACTTC; cdr3_aa: CASSYSRVSGATYEQYF
clone_size: -; d_call: TRBD1; j_call: TRBJ1-2; v_call: TRBV29-1; cdr3_nt: TGCAGCGTTGGAGGGACAGGTGACGGCCGTGGCTACACCTTC; cdr3_aa: CSVGGTGDGRGYTF
clone_size: few; d_call: -; j_call: TRBJ1-2; v_call: TRBV28; cdr3_nt: TGTGCCAGCAGCCCCACAGTGAACTATGGCTACACCTTC; cdr3_aa: CASSPTVNYGYTF
clone_size: -; d_call: TRBD1; j_call: TRBJ2-7; v_call: TRBV9; cdr3_nt: TGTGCCAGCAGCTCAGGAGGACAGGGGGCGAGGGAGCAGTACTTC; cdr3_aa: CASSSGGQGAREQYF
clone_size: few; d_call: -; j_call: TRBJ2-5; v_call: TRBV28; cdr3_nt: TGTGCCAGCAGTCACCAAGAGACCCAGTACTTC; cdr3_aa: CASSHQETQYF
clone_size: -; d_call: -; j_call: TRBJ1-1; v_call: TRBV7-6; cdr3_nt: TGTGCCAGCGGAGGGGCCCCGAACACTGAAGCTTTCTTT; cdr3_aa: CASGGAPNTEAFF
clone_size: many; d_call: -; j_call: TRBJ2-3; v_call: TRBV29-1; cdr3_nt: TGCAGCGTTGAAGCTAGGGGTACAGATACGCAGTATTTT; cdr3_aa: CSVEARGTDTQYF
clone_size: few; d_call: -; j_call: TRBJ2-7; v_call: TRBV28; cdr3_nt: TGTGCCAGCAGTTTAATCTCCGGATCCTACGAGCAGTACTTC; cdr3_aa: CASSLISGSYEQYF
clone_size: -; d_call: TRBD2; j_call: TRBJ2-7; v_call: TRBV28; cdr3_nt: TGTGCCAGCTGGGCCGGGGCTAGCGGGCTCCGGGAGCAGTACTTC; cdr3_aa: CASWAGASGLREQYF
clone_size: -; d_call: -; j_call: TRBJ2-3; v_call: TRBV20-1; cdr3_nt: TGCAGTGCTACCCCCAGCACAGATACGCAGTATTTT; cdr3_aa: CSATPSTDTQYF
clone_size: -; d_call: -; j_call: TRBJ2-1; v_call: TRBV9; cdr3_nt: TGTGCCAGCAGCGTCGGGGACTCCCCCTACAATGAGCAGTTCTTC; cdr3_aa: CASSVGDSPYNEQFF
clone_size: many; d_call: -; j_call: TRBJ1-3; v_call: TRBV28; cdr3_nt: TGTGCCAGCACAGTCAAAAACACCATATATTTT; cdr3_aa: CASTVKNTIYF
clone_size: -; d_call: -; j_call: TRBJ2-3; v_call: TRBV5-5; cdr3_nt: TGTGCCAGCAGCCTACGGACATATACAGATACGCAGTATTTT; cdr3_aa: CASSLRTYTDTQYF
clone_size: -; d_call: -; j_call: TRBJ1-1; v_call: TRBV27; cdr3_nt: TGTGCCAGCAGTTTAAACAGGGAAAGGGAAGCTTTCTTT; cdr3_aa: CASSLNREREAFF
clone_size: few; d_call: TRBD2; j_call: TRBJ2-3; v_call: TRBV28; cdr3_nt: TGTGCCAGCAGAACCCAAACCGGGACTAGCGGGGCAGATACGCAGTATTTT; cdr3_aa: CASRTQTGTSGADTQYF
clone_size: -; d_call: -; j_call: TRBJ2-4; v_call: TRBV7-9; cdr3_nt: TGTGCCAGCAGCCCGGGGAACATTCAGTACTTC; cdr3_aa: CASSPGNIQYF
clone_size: few; d_call: -; j_call: TRBJ2-1; v_call: TRBV7-2; cdr3_nt: TGTGCCAGCAGCTTAATCGATGAGCAGTTCTTC; cdr3_aa: CASSLIDEQFF
clone_size: few; d_call: TRBD1; j_call: TRBJ1-1; v_call: TRBV5-1; cdr3_nt: TGCGCCAGCAGCTCGGACAGGACTGAAGCTTTCTTT; cdr3_aa: CASSSDRTEAFF
clone_size: -; d_call: TRBD2; j_call: TRBJ2-7; v_call: TRBV20-1; cdr3_nt: TGCAGTGCGCATCTAGCGGGGGGTTCCTACGAGCAGTACTTC; cdr3_aa: CSAHLAGGSYEQYF
clone_size: -; d_call: -; j_call: TRBJ2-7; v_call: TRBV21-1; cdr3_nt: TGTGCCAGGCTACGGGACAGCCACCCGCCCACCTACGAGCAGTACTTC; cdr3_aa: CARLRDSHPPTYEQYF
clone_size: -; d_call: TRBD1; j_call: TRBJ2-7; v_call: TRBV7-8; cdr3_nt: TGTGCCAGCAGCCGTGACAGGGCGACCTACGAGCAGTACTTC; cdr3_aa: CASSRDRATYEQYF
clone_size: few; d_call: -; j_call: TRBJ2-1; v_call: TRBV7-8; cdr3_nt: TGTGCCAGCAGCTCGGGACCCAACAATGAGCAGTTCTTC; cdr3_aa: CASSSGPNNEQFF
clone_size: -; d_call: -; j_call: TRBJ1-1; v_call: TRBV6-5; cdr3_nt: TGTGCCAGCAGTTACTCTAGCCAGTCATGTGAAGCTTTCTTT; cdr3_aa: CASSYSSQSCEAFF
clone_size: few; d_call: -; j_call: TRBJ1-4; v_call: TRBV5-1; cdr3_nt: TGCGCCAGCAGCTTGGAAGGCAGGGAGGAGGAAAAACTGTTTTTT; cdr3_aa: CASSLEGREEEKLFF
clone_size: -; d_call: -; j_call: TRBJ2-5; v_call: TRBV28; cdr3_nt: TGTGCCAGCAGCCACCTTTTGGGGGAAGATACCCAAGAGACCCAGTACTTC; cdr3_aa: CASSHLLGEDTQETQYF
clone_size: few; d_call: TRBD2; j_call: TRBJ2-1; v_call: TRBV10-3; cdr3_nt: TGTGCCATCAGTGAGTCTGGTAGCGGGACCTACAATGAGCAGTTCTTC; cdr3_aa: CAISESGSGTYNEQFF
clone_size: -; d_call: -; j_call: TRBJ1-6; v_call: TRBV5-6; cdr3_nt: TGTGCCAGCAGCTTGGGGCTGGGGAATTCACCCCTCCACTTT; cdr3_aa: CASSLGLGNSPLHF
clone_size: -; d_call: TRBD1; j_call: TRBJ2-5; v_call: TRBV18; cdr3_nt: TGTGCCAGCGCTAAACAGGGGACCCAAGAGACCCAGTACTTC; cdr3_aa: CASAKQGTQETQYF
clone_size: many; d_call: TRBD2; j_call: TRBJ2-5; v_call: TRBV29-1; cdr3_nt: TGCAGCGCTTCCGGGACTAGGGAGACCCAGTACTTC; cdr3_aa: CSASGTRETQYF
clone_size: few; d_call: -; j_call: TRBJ2-2; v_call: TRBV29-1; cdr3_nt: TGCAGCGCACCAGGACCTAAAGGGAACACCGGGGAGCTGTTTTTT; cdr3_aa: CSAPGPKGNTGELFF
clone_size: -; d_call: -; j_call: TRBJ2-3; v_call: TRBV7-2; cdr3_nt: TGTGCCAGCAGCTTAGTGGCGAATACGCAGTATTTT; cdr3_aa: CASSLVANTQYF
clone_size: many; d_call: -; j_call: TRBJ2-7; v_call: TRBV29-1; cdr3_nt: TGCAGCGTGAGGGCCCTCACCCTGGGCGAGCAGTACTTC; cdr3_aa: CSVRALTLGEQYF
clone_size: many; d_call: -; j_call: TRBJ2-6; v_call: TRBV5-1; cdr3_nt: TGCGCCAGCAGTTTTCTGGGCTCTGGGGCCAACGTCCTGACTTTC; cdr3_aa: CASSFLGSGANVLTF
clone_size: -; d_call: TRBD1; j_call: TRBJ1-4; v_call: TRBV2; cdr3_nt: TGTGCCAGCGGATCCAGAATAGGGACAGGGGGCGAAAAACTGTTTTTT; cdr3_aa: CASGSRIGTGGEKLFF
clone_size: many; d_call: TRBD1; j_call: TRBJ1-5; v_call: TRBV6-6; cdr3_nt: TGTGCCAGCAGTTACTCCCCCGGGACAGATTATCAGCCCCAGCATTTT; cdr3_aa: CASSYSPGTDYQPQHF
clone_size: few; d_call: TRBD2; j_call: TRBJ2-5; v_call: TRBV28; cdr3_nt: TGTGCCAGCAGTTCCTTAGCGGGGGGTGGAGAGACCCAGTACTTC; cdr3_aa: CASSSLAGGGETQYF
clone_size: -; d_call: TRBD1; j_call: TRBJ2-7; v_call: TRBV20-1; cdr3_nt: TGCAGTAACGATCCCCGAAACAGGGGAAGGTCCTTC; cdr3_aa: CSNDPRNRGRSF
clone_size: -; d_call: -; j_call: TRBJ2-3; v_call: TRBV5-4; cdr3_nt: TGTGCCAGCAGCCCTAGGATTAGTATCGTCGATACGCAGTATTTT; cdr3_aa: CASSPRISIVDTQYF
clone_size: many; d_call: TRBD1; j_call: TRBJ2-2; v_call: TRBV6-6; cdr3_nt: TGTGCCAGCAGTTACCTCGACAGGGACACCGGGGAGCTGTTTTTT; cdr3_aa: CASSYLDRDTGELFF
clone_size: -; d_call: TRBD1; j_call: TRBJ2-4; v_call: TRBV4-1; cdr3_nt: TGCGCCAGCAGCGAACAGGGGTATAGCATTCAGTACTTC; cdr3_aa: CASSEQGYSIQYF
clone_size: many; d_call: TRBD2; j_call: TRBJ2-7; v_call: TRBV4-3; cdr3_nt: TGCGCCAGCAGCCGCACAACTAGCGGGAGGCGAAATTACGAGCAGTACTTC; cdr3_aa: CASSRTTSGRRNYEQYF
clone_size: few; d_call: -; j_call: TRBJ1-1; v_call: TRBV19; cdr3_nt: TGTGCCAGTAGTCCCCTCGGGGGACTTAGGACTGAAGCTTTCTTT; cdr3_aa: CASSPLGGLRTEAFF
clone_size: -; d_call: -; j_call: TRBJ1-5; v_call: TRBV18; cdr3_nt: TGTGCCAGCTCACCGGAGTTACATCAGCCCCAGCATTTT; cdr3_aa: CASSPELHQPQHF
clone_size: many; d_call: TRBD1; j_call: TRBJ2-5; v_call: TRBV4-1; cdr3_nt: TGCGCCAGCAGCCGAGGGACAGCAGGGGAGACCCAGTACTTC; cdr3_aa: CASSRGTAGETQYF
clone_size: many; d_call: TRBD2; j_call: TRBJ2-3; v_call: TRBV11-2; cdr3_nt: TGTGCCAGCATCCTTAGCGGGGGGTTCACAGATACGCAGTATTTT; cdr3_aa: CASILSGGFTDTQYF
clone_size: few; d_call: -; j_call: TRBJ2-1; v_call: TRBV21-1; cdr3_nt: TGTGCCAGCAGCAGAAAGGGAGGACCTCGGATCAATGAGCAGTTCTTC; cdr3_aa: CASSRKGGPRINEQFF
clone_size: -; d_call: -; j_call: TRBJ2-5; v_call: TRBV28; cdr3_nt: TGTGCCAGCAGTTCTATACCCTCAGAAAGGACGAGGAAGACCCAGTACTTC; cdr3_aa: CASSSIPSERTRKTQYF
clone_size: many; d_call: TRBD2; j_call: TRBJ2-3; v_call: TRBV7-3; cdr3_nt: TGTGCCAGCAGCAGCGGGGGACCCCCCCAGGATACGCAGTATTTT; cdr3_aa: CASSSGGPPQDTQYF
clone_size: -; d_call: -; j_call: TRBJ1-2; v_call: TRBV7-2; cdr3_nt: TGTGCCAGCAGTGCCGACAGATACTATGGCTACACCTTC; cdr3_aa: CASSADRYYGYTF